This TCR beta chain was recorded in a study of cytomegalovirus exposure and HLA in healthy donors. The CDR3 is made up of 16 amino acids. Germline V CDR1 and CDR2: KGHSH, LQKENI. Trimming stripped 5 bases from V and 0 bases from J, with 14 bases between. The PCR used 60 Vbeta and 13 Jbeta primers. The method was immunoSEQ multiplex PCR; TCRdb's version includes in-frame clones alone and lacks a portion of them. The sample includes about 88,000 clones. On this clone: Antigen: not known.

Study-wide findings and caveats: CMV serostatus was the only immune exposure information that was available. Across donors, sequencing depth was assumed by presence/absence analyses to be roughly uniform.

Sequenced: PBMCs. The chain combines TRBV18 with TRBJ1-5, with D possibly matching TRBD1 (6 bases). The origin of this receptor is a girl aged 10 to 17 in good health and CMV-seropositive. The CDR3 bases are TGTGCCAGCTCAAGGACAGCCCAAAATAGCAATCAGCCCCAGCATTTT. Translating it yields CASSRTAQNSNQPQHF.